Listed below are T cell receptor beta chains from one sample, sequenced in a study of tumor-infiltrating lymphocytes in primary liver carcinoma. From the multiplex PCR reads, TCRdb called clonotypes with MiXCR, one entry per CDR3 protein. Of 80,000 to 100,000 distinct CDR3 sequences listed, 55% to 75% are singletons. The sample was tumor-adjacent normal liver tissue. The source of these receptors is a man aged 35 to 55 with primary liver carcinoma and hepatitis B virus infection. The CDR3 runs from the conserved cysteine through the conserved F or W. D genes are given only for firm matches. Size is stated for part of the rows, as once, few or many counts, or as a class when the clone is expanded.

clone_size: NA; v_call: TRBV7-9; j_call: TRBJ1-4; d_call: NA; cdr3_aa: CASSSPRELKEKLFF; cdr3_nt: TGTGCCAGCAGCAGCCCCAGGGAGTTAAAAGAAAAACTGTTTTTT
clone_size: many; v_call: TRBV29-1; j_call: TRBJ1-1; d_call: NA; cdr3_aa: CSVEEIRQANTEAFF; cdr3_nt: TGCAGCGTTGAAGAGATACGACAGGCGAACACTGAAGCTTTCTTT
clone_size: NA; v_call: TRBV10-3; j_call: TRBJ2-7; d_call: NA; cdr3_aa: CTISRDDSAQYF; cdr3_nt: TGTACCATCAGCCGAGATGACTCAGCGCAGTATTTC
clone_size: many; v_call: TRBV6-1; j_call: TRBJ2-3; d_call: NA; cdr3_aa: CASSEVIDTQYF; cdr3_nt: TGTGCCAGCAGTGAAGTGATAGATACGCAGTATTTT
clone_size: NA; v_call: TRBV29-1; j_call: TRBJ2-5; d_call: TRBD2; cdr3_aa: CSILPLAGGGFQETQYF; cdr3_nt: TGCAGCATCCTTCCATTAGCGGGAGGGGGATTTCAAGAGACCCAGTACTTC
clone_size: NA; v_call: TRBV11-2; j_call: TRBJ2-5; d_call: NA; cdr3_aa: CASNLAAQETLYF; cdr3_nt: TGTGCCAGCAACTTAGCAGCCCAAGAGACCCTGTACTTC
clone_size: NA; v_call: TRBV5-8; j_call: TRBJ2-3; d_call: NA; cdr3_aa: CASSLEVTGTDTQYF; cdr3_nt: TGTGCCAGCAGCTTGGAGGTTACGGGCACAGATACGCAGTATTTT
clone_size: NA; v_call: TRBV4-1; j_call: TRBJ2-5; d_call: TRBD2; cdr3_aa: CANRIGTSGSVGTQYF; cdr3_nt: TGTGCCAACAGGATCGGGACTAGCGGGAGCGTAGGGACCCAGTACTTC
clone_size: many; v_call: TRBV28; j_call: TRBJ2-7; d_call: TRBD1; cdr3_aa: CASSPRGTASTGEQYF; cdr3_nt: TGTGCCAGCAGTCCCAGGGGGACCGCCTCGACGGGCGAGCAGTACTTC
clone_size: once; v_call: TRBV5-5; j_call: TRBJ2-7; d_call: NA; cdr3_aa: CASSLVQVYEQYF; cdr3_nt: TGTGCCAGCAGCTTGGTTCAGGTATACGAGCAGTACTTC
clone_size: once; v_call: TRBV6-5; j_call: TRBJ1-1; d_call: TRBD1; cdr3_aa: CASSPTGAGTETFF; cdr3_nt: TGTGCCAGCAGTCCGACAGGGGCGGGCACTGAAACTTTCTTT
clone_size: NA; v_call: TRBV11-2; j_call: TRBJ1-1; d_call: NA; cdr3_aa: CASSSQVGGTEAFF; cdr3_nt: TGTGCCAGCAGCTCCCAAGTGGGGGGCACTGAAGCTTTCTTT
clone_size: NA; v_call: TRBV6-1; j_call: TRBJ1-1; d_call: NA; cdr3_aa: CVSSRVGDTEAFF; cdr3_nt: TGTGTCAGCAGTAGGGTCGGGGACACTGAAGCTTTCTTT
clone_size: many; v_call: TRBV4-1; j_call: TRBJ2-1; d_call: NA; cdr3_aa: CASSRDPSYNEQFF; cdr3_nt: TGCGCCAGCAGCCGGGACCCGAGCTACAATGAGCAGTTCTTC
clone_size: few; v_call: TRBV7-9; j_call: TRBJ2-7; d_call: NA; cdr3_aa: CASSLLGGEQYF; cdr3_nt: TGTGCCAGCAGCTTACTTGGGGGCGAGCAGTACTTC
clone_size: NA; v_call: TRBV2; j_call: TRBJ2-3; d_call: NA; cdr3_aa: CASVSQYTNQPQYF; cdr3_nt: TGTGCCAGCGTTTCCCAGTATACCAATCAGCCCCAGTATTTT
clone_size: NA; v_call: TRBV11-3; j_call: TRBJ2-7; d_call: TRBD1; cdr3_aa: CASSYSQGQGRWDF; cdr3_nt: TGTGCCAGCAGCTACAGTCAGGGACAGGGGCGGTGGGACTTC
clone_size: NA; v_call: TRBV28; j_call: TRBJ1-1; d_call: TRBD1; cdr3_aa: CASSLSQTGAAFF; cdr3_nt: TGTGCCAGCAGTTTATCCCAAACAGGGGCGGCTTTCTTT
clone_size: NA; v_call: TRBV28; j_call: TRBJ2-3; d_call: TRBD2; cdr3_aa: CASRLGGSDTQYF; cdr3_nt: TGTGCCAGCAGGCTGGGGGGGTCAGATACGCAGTATTTT
clone_size: NA; v_call: TRBV5-5; j_call: TRBJ2-3; d_call: NA; cdr3_aa: CANSYLDRGTDTQYF; cdr3_nt: TGTGCCAACAGCTATCTGGACAGAGGCACAGATACGCAGTACTTT
clone_size: few; v_call: TRBV30; j_call: TRBJ2-1; d_call: NA; cdr3_aa: CAWSPVLHEQFF; cdr3_nt: TGTGCCTGGAGCCCCGTCCTCCATGAGCAGTTCTTC